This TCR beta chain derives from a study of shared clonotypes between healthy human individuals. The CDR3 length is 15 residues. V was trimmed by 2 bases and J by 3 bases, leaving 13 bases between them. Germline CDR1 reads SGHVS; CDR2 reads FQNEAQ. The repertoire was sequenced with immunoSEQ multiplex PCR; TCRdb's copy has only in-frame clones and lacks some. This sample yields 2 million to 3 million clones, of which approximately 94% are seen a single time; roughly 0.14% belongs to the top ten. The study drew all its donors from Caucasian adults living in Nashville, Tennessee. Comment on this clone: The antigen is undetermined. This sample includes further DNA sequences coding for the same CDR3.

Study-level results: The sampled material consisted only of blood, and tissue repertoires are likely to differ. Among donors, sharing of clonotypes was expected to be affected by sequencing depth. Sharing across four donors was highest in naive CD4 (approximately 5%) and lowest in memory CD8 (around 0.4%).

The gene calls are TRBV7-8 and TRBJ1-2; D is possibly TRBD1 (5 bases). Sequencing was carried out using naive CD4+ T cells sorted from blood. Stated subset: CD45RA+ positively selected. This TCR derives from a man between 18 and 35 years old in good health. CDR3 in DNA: TGTGCCAGCAGCTTACGGGGGGGTCTCGACTATGGCTACACCTTC. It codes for CASSLRGGLDYGYTF.